Here is one T cell receptor beta chain with its context. This sample includes further DNA sequences coding for the same CDR3. Sequenced by immunoSEQ multiplex PCR; TCRdb stores in-frame clones only, minus some. Here the sample spans approximately 70,000 clones, approximately 89% being singletons. Germline lookup yields CDR1 LGHNA and CDR2 YSLEER. V was clipped by 0 bases and J by 4 bases, with 9 bases between them. The CDR3 sequence is 14 residues long. The data derive from a study of control samples from healthy donors and cancer patients. The chain carries TRBV4-3 and TRBJ2-5; D not certain. This clonotype originated in a man aged 55 to 70 with colorectal cancer. What was sequenced was PBMCs. CDR3 nucleotides: TGCGCCAGCAGCCAAGATAGAAGAGGAGAGACCCAGTACTTC. This sequence encodes CASSQDRRGETQYF.